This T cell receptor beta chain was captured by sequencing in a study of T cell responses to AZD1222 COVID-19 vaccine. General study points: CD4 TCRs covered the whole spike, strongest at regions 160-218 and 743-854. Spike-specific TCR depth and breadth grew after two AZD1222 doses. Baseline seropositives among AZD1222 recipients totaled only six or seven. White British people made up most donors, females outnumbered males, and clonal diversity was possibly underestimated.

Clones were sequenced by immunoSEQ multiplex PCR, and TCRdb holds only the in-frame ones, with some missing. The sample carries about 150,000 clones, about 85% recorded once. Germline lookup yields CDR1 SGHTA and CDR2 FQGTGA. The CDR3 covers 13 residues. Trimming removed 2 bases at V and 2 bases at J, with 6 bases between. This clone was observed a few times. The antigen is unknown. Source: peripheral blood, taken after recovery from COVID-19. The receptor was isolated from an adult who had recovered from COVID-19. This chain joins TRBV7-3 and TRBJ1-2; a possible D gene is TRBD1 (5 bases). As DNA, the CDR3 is TGTGCCAGCAGCTTAGGGGGGAACTATGGCTACACCTTC. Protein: CASSLGGNYGYTF.